A selection of T cell receptor beta chains follows, all from one sample in a study of CD4 T cells in relation to SARS-CoV-2 and coronaviruses. This table comes from immunoSEQ multiplex PCR, and its TCRdb copy is limited to in-frame clones, with some not included. The sample has some 64,000 clones; approximately 94% are singletons. Sequences were obtained from naive CD4+ T cells from PBMCs. These receptors were obtained from a human donor in good health. The CDR3 runs from the conserved cysteine through the conserved F or W. D genes are given only for firm matches. Size tells how often a clone was seen (once, few, many) or the class of an expanded clone, and some rows leave it out.

.	TRBV19	TRBJ1-6	.	TGTGCCAGTAGCCAGCAGGTGAATAATTCACCCCTCCACTTT	CASSQQVNNSPLHF
.	TRBV11-2	TRBJ1-6	.	TGTGCCAGCAGCCTGGAGGCAGGGAATTCACCCCTCCACTTT	CASSLEAGNSPLHF
.	TRBV28	TRBJ1-2	.	TGTGCCAGCAGCAGAACAGGGACCTATGGCTACACCTTC	CASSRTGTYGYTF
.	TRBV6-5	TRBJ1-2	.	TGTGCCAGCAAAGGGACCAACTATGGCTACACCTTC	CASKGTNYGYTF
once	TRBV19	TRBJ1-2	.	TGTGCCAGTAGTATTGGGGGCCCCGGGGCGGGCTACACCTTC	CASSIGGPGAGYTF
.	TRBV5-1	TRBJ2-2	.	TGCGCCAGCAGCTTGGGAGGACGGGGCACCGGGGAGCTGTTTTTT	CASSLGGRGTGELFF
.	TRBV4-1	TRBJ2-4	TRBD1	TGCGCCAGCAGCCAAGCCAGACAGGGGGCCGGGGGGGACATTCAGTACTTC	CASSQARQGAGGDIQYF
.	TRBV4-1	TRBJ2-2	.	TGCGCCAGCAGCCAAAGAGAGCAGGGAACCGGGGAGCTGTTTTTT	CASSQREQGTGELFF
.	TRBV5-6	TRBJ2-4	TRBD2	TGTGCCAGCAGCTTTCTGGCGGGAGTTGACAAAAACATTCAGTACTTC	CASSFLAGVDKNIQYF
.	TRBV19	TRBJ2-7	.	TGTGCCAGTAGTATAGACCCAGCTCGATCCTACGAGCAGTACTTC	CASSIDPARSYEQYF
.	TRBV28	TRBJ2-7	TRBD1	TGTGCCAGCAGTTCGCCGGGACAGGGGTCCCACGAGCAGTACTTC	CASSSPGQGSHEQYF
.	TRBV3-1/TRBV3-2	TRBJ1-3	.	TGTGCCAGCAGCCATCCTCAGGGAAACACCATATATTTT	CASSHPQGNTIYF
.	TRBV10-1	TRBJ2-1	TRBD2	TGCGCCAGCAGTGAGGGGACTAGCGGATACAATGAGCAGTTCTTC	CASSEGTSGYNEQFF
.	TRBV5-1	TRBJ2-5	TRBD2	TGCGCCAGCAGCTTGGAGGTCGGGAGGGGAGAGACCCAGTACTTC	CASSLEVGRGETQYF
.	TRBV29-1	TRBJ2-7	TRBD1	TGCAGCGTTGCCGGGCGGACAGGGATCTACGAGCAGTACTTC	CSVAGRTGIYEQYF
.	TRBV19	TRBJ2-7	TRBD2	TGTGCCAGTAAAGAGCGGGGCTCCTACGAGCAGTACTTC	CASKERGSYEQYF
.	TRBV5-4	TRBJ2-1	.	TGTGCCAGCAGCCCCAGGGGGGGACATAAGATCGGGCAGTTCTTC	CASSPRGGHKIGQFF
.	TRBV10-1	TRBJ2-3	TRBD2	TGCGCCAGCAAAGGGTCGGGACTAGCAATCGATACGCAGTATTTT	CASKGSGLAIDTQYF
.	TRBV28	TRBJ2-1	.	TGTGCCAGCAGTTTAACGAGGGAGCAGTTCTTC	CASSLTREQFF
.	TRBV27	TRBJ2-7	TRBD1	TGTGCCAGCAGTTTAAGGCCGCCAGGGGGCTGGGGGGAGCAGTACTTC	CASSLRPPGGWGEQYF
.	TRBV2	TRBJ1-2	TRBD1	TGTGCCAGCAGTCGACAGGGGAACTATGGCTACACCTTC	CASSRQGNYGYTF
.	TRBV11-2	TRBJ1-5	.	TGTGCCAGCAGCTTAGACGTGGGGGGTAACCAGCCCCAGCATTTT	CASSLDVGGNQPQHF
.	TRBV5-5	TRBJ2-7	TRBD1	TGTGCCAGCAGCTTCTTACCGGGACAGGGGGAGTACGAGCAGTACTTC	CASSFLPGQGEYEQYF
.	TRBV18	TRBJ1-1	.	TGTGCCAGCTCACCTCAGAACTCAAACACTGAAGCTTTCTTT	CASSPQNSNTEAFF
.	TRBV30	TRBJ1-6	.	TGTGCCTGGAGTGTACAAACAGGGTATTCACCCCTCCACTTT	CAWSVQTGYSPLHF
.	TRBV9	TRBJ1-5	.	TGTGCCAGCAGTACCGGGGTCAATCAGCCCCAGCATTTT	CASSTGVNQPQHF
.	TRBV6-5	TRBJ1-5	TRBD1	TGTGCCAGCAAGGGGACAGCATATAGCAATCAGCCCCAGCATTTT	CASKGTAYSNQPQHF
.	TRBV11-2	TRBJ2-3	TRBD2	TGTGCCAGCAGCTTAGATACGGGAGGGGGCACAGATACGCAGTATTTT	CASSLDTGGGTDTQYF
.	TRBV18	TRBJ2-7	.	TGTGCCAGCTCACCAGGAGGACACTACGAGCAGTACTTC	CASSPGGHYEQYF
once	TRBV7-9	TRBJ2-1	TRBD1	TGTGCCAGCAGCTCCACCCGGGACAGGGGGCCCCATGAGCAGTTCTTC	CASSSTRDRGPHEQFF
.	TRBV28	TRBJ1-4	TRBD1	TGTGCCAGCAGCCCCGGACAGGGGGGGACCCATGGGTTTTTT	CASSPGQGGTHGFF
.	TRBV6-9	TRBJ1-1	.	.	CASSSSAEAFF
.	TRBV27	TRBJ2-1	.	TGTGCCAGCAGTTCCATCGTAGGTGAGCAGTTCTTC	CASSSIVGEQFF
few	TRBV30	TRBJ2-3	.	TGTGCCTGGGGGAGCACAGATACGCAGTATTTT	CAWGSTDTQYF
once	TRBV7-2	TRBJ2-1	TRBD2	TGTGCCAGCAGCTTAAGGACTAGCGGGAACTACAATGAGCAGTTCTTC	CASSLRTSGNYNEQFF
.	TRBV14	TRBJ1-5	.	TGTGCCAGCAGTCAAAATCGCAATCAGCCCCAGCATTTT	CASSQNRNQPQHF
.	TRBV30	TRBJ2-7	.	TGTGCCTGGACGGAAACTCCCTCCTACGAGCAGTACTTC	CAWTETPSYEQYF
.	TRBV9	TRBJ2-5	.	TGTGCCAGCAGCGTAGGAGGACAGCCCGGGAGGGAGACCCAGTACTTC	CASSVGGQPGRETQYF
.	TRBV12-3/TRBV12-4	TRBJ2-1	.	TGTGCCAGCAGTTCGGGCAGGGTGAATGAGCAGTTCTTC	CASSSGRVNEQFF
.	TRBV28	TRBJ2-1	.	TGTGCCAGCAGTTCCCCCGAGATTGGCTCCTACAATGAGCAGTTCTTC	CASSSPEIGSYNEQFF
.	TRBV7-9	TRBJ1-1	TRBD1	TGTGCCAGCAGCTTAGGGGGACAGGGGGTTGAAGCTTTCTTT	CASSLGGQGVEAFF
.	TRBV7-2	TRBJ2-2	TRBD2	TGTGCCAGCAGCCGGACCGGGACTAGCGGGAGAATAGGCGAAGGGGAGCTGTTTTTT	CASSRTGTSGRIGEGELFF
.	TRBV5-1	TRBJ2-7	.	TGCGCCAGCAGCGAAGCGGGTTCCCCTTTCTCCTACGAGCAGTACTTC	CASSEAGSPFSYEQYF
.	TRBV5-1	TRBJ2-5	.	TGCGCCAGCAGCTTATCCGAAATTTTCGAGACCCAGTACTTC	CASSLSEIFETQYF